This TCR beta chain was found in a study of metastatic and nonmetastatic thyroid tumors. About the research overall: Comparative analysis of repertoires was undertaken across blood and tumor or nodule tissue obtained from malignant and benign thyroid patients.

Study-level points and caveats: Relative to benign nodules, malignant thyroid tumors were reportedly characterized by significantly elevated TCR beta diversity in blood and tumor.

A remark on this clone: What it recognizes is unknown.

Authors' methods: It was from CDR3 differences across clinicopathological groups that a distant-metastasis classifier for papillary thyroid cancer was built. MiXCR was used by TCRdb to re-call the PCR reads. The V and J calls shown here were made by TCRdb, not taken from the authors' results. The table has around 35,000 clones, 17% seen once. The CDR3 totals 15 residues. The junction had 11 bases not matched to a gene; V was cut back by 5 bases and J by 7 bases. Germline V lookup: CDR1 DFQATT, CDR2 SNEGSKA (reference sequence). Treatment of any kind had been given to no patient before thyroid surgery.

The sequence was obtained from a male donor with papillary thyroid cancer or a benign thyroid nodule (not recorded which). Some clones in this sample may be carry-over from other donors' samples. This chain joins TRBV20-1 and TRBJ2-3; TRBD2 aligns across 11 bases. The sample comprised blood. Here the CDR3 reads CSAGGSGRALNTQYF. The CDR3 nucleotides read TGCAGTGCTGGGGGTAGCGGGAGGGCCCTAAATACGCAGTATTTT.